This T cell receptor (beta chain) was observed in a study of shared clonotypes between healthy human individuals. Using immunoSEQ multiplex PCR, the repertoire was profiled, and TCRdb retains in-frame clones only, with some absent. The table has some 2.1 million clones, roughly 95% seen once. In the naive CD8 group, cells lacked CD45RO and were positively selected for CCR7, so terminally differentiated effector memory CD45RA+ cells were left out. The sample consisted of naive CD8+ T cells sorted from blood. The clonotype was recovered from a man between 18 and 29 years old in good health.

In DNA form, the CDR3 reads TGTGCCAGCAGCTCTAGCGTAGTTATGGAAGATACGCAGTATTTT. It translates to CASSSSVVMEDTQYF. This chain links TRBV11-2 with TRBJ2-3; tentatively, D is TRBD2 (6 bases). Trimming shortened V by 4 bases and J by 5 bases, and 16 bases separated the two germline ends. Germline CDR1 SGHAT, CDR2 FQNNGV. The CDR3 is made up of 15 amino acids.